A single sample is the source of the 26 T cell receptor beta chains below, sequenced in a study of T-cell memory formation after mild COVID-19. One entry per CDR3 protein, called by TCRdb with MiXCR from the 5' RACE reads. The sample lists 250,000 to 350,000 distinct CDR3 sequences; 15% to 20% were seen once. Sequences were obtained from PBMCs or a T cell subset sorted from them (not recorded which). Source of these receptors: a man younger than 30 who had mild COVID-19 (a few samples of this study predate the infection). Cell type and time point are not known.

This clonotype was counted a few times. The rearrangement joins TRBV12-3 or TRBV12-4 to TRBJ2-7; D is unresolved. The CDR3 contains 14 residues. V was trimmed by 1 base and J by 2 bases, leaving 9 bases between them. CDR3 region: CASSLEVSAYEQYF. The CDR3 region has the DNA TGTGCCAGCAGTTTAGAGGTCAGTGCCTACGAGCAGTACTTC.

This clonotype was counted between two and nine times. CDR3 sequence: CASSPRGVEAFF. The DNA for the CDR3 is TGTGCCAGCAGCCCAAGGGGTGTCGAAGCTTTCTTT. The chain employs TRBV3-1 and TRBJ1-1, with D possibly TRBD1 on 5 matching bases. This CDR3 has 12 residues. Germline V gives CDR1 LGHDT, CDR2 YNNKEL (reference sequence). V lost 4 bases and J 8 bases, leaving 11 bases between the germline ends.

V and J are TRBV4-1 and TRBJ1-2; the match to TRBD1 covers 7 bases. V shed 3 bases, J shed 4 bases, and the junction held 11 bases outside the gene matches. Looked up from germline, CDR1 is MGHRA and CDR2 is YSYEKL. This CDR3 has 16 residues. CDR3 sequence (DNA): TGCGCCAGCAGCCAGGACGGACAGGCCCCTATCTATGGCTACACCTTC. This translates into CASSQDGQAPIYGYTF.

The genes are TRBV12-3 or TRBV12-4 and TRBJ2-5; TRBD1 is a possible D gene (5 bases). The V and J ends lost 5 bases and 2 bases respectively, with 15 bases between them. CDR3 length: 15 amino acids. CDR3 DNA sequence: TGTGCCAGCAGTAAGAGCTGGGGCCATCAAGAGACCCAGTACTTC. Amino acids: CASSKSWGHQETQYF.

This clonotype has more than one count but fewer than ten. The chain couples TRBV12-3 or TRBV12-4 to TRBJ1-2; unclear D gene. Between the trimmed V and J ends, which lost 3 bases and 4 bases, there was a span of 9 bases. The CDR3 has 13 residues. The CDR3 protein is CASSFYPPYGYTF. DNA of the CDR3: TGTGCCAGCAGTTTCTATCCACCCTATGGCTACACCTTC.

This clonotype was recorded a few times. The chain carries TRBV3-1 and TRBJ2-3, with 8 bases identical to TRBD1. CDR3 length: 17 residues. Germline lookup yields CDR1 LGHDT and CDR2 YNNKEL (reference sequence). Trimming took 4 bases from V and 3 from J; bases not matched to a gene: 12. The CDR3 bases are TGTGCCAGCAGCCCCCCCAGGGGGCGAAGTCAGACAGATACGCAGTATTTT. Translating it yields CASSPPRGRSQTDTQYF.

This clonotype has just a few counts. The genes are TRBV18 and TRBJ1-6; the D gene is possibly TRBD1 (5 bases). CDR3 size: 15 residues. Germline-derived CDR1 and CDR2 are KGHSH and LQKENI. Trimming stripped 0 bases from V and 14 bases from J, with 17 bases between. The CDR3, as DNA: TGTGCCAGCTCACCACCGTTGGGGCCCAAGGGAACCCTCCACTTT. It codes for CASSPPLGPKGTLHF.

This clonotype was picked up one time. This chain links TRBV18 with TRBJ1-1; D is perhaps TRBD1 (5 bases). There are 12 residues in the CDR3. Germline V CDR1 and CDR2: KGHSH, LQKENI. Trimming removed 3 bases at V and 8 bases at J, with 10 bases between. The CDR3 DNA reads as TGTGCCAGCTCACCGTCAGGGTTAGAAGCTTTCTTT. It specifies CASSPSGLEAFF.

This clonotype has a handful of counts. The rearrangement joins TRBV4-2 to TRBJ2-5, with TRBD1 as a possible D gene (5 bases). The V gene's germline CDR1 is LGHNA and CDR2 YNFKEQ. V lost 4 bases and J lost 5, with 14 bases in between. CDR3 length: 14 residues. This CDR3 is CASSPLRTGETQYF. Written as DNA, the CDR3 is TGTGCCAGCAGCCCCCTACGCACAGGCGAGACCCAGTACTTC.

In DNA form, the CDR3 reads TGTGCCAGCAGCTTGGGCGGGATCTCCTACAATGAGCAGTTCTTC. Protein: CASSLGGISYNEQFF. This chain uses TRBV5-6 with TRBJ2-1, with a tentative D call TRBD2 (6 bases). CDR1 is SGHDT and CDR2 is YYEEEE in the germline V gene. The CDR3 spans 15 residues. V lost 0 bases and J 0 bases, leaving 7 bases between the germline ends.

The rearrangement links TRBV21-1 to TRBJ2-7; the D call in the table, TRBD1, was not verified against the DNA. TRBV21-1 is termed a pseudogene. This CDR3 has 24 residues. The CDR3 DNA reads TGTGCCAGCATCGATTCCCGGGACAGGGAGACTATAATGACCGAAGTAAGATCTGTTAACGAGCAGTACTTC. Its protein product is CASIDSRDRETIMTEVRSVNEQYF.

This clonotype appeared many times. The genes are TRBV19 and TRBJ2-1; 9 nucleotides match TRBD1. The CDR3 extends over 15 amino acids. V trimming: 6 bases; J trimming: 6 bases; junction bases outside the gene matches: 9. Germline V gene sequence: CDR1 LNHDA, CDR2 SQIVND (reference sequence). The CDR3 reads CASRPGDRDSNEQFF. The CDR3 DNA is TGTGCCAGTAGGCCCGGGGACAGGGATTCCAATGAGCAGTTCTTC.

V is TRBV5-5 and J is TRBJ1-2, with D perhaps TRBD1 (5 bases). V lost 4 bases and J lost 8, with 12 bases in between. This CDR3 has 12 amino acids. Germline-derived CDR1 and CDR2 are SGHKS and YYEKEE (reference sequence). CDR3 sequence reads: CASSVGVEGYTF. CDR3 DNA: TGTGCCAGCAGCGTAGGGGTTGAGGGCTACACCTTC. Variable domain in full (rest from reference TRBV5-5 and TRBJ1-2): DAGVTQSPTHLIKTRGQQVTLRCSPISGHKSVSWYQQVLGQGPQFIFQYYEKEERGRGNFPDRFSARQFPNYSSELNVNALLLGDSALYLCASSVGVEGYTFGSGTRLTVV.

This clonotype was seen repeatedly, ten times or more. The chain has TRBV7-9 and TRBJ2-2; D is uncertain. Germline-derived CDR1 and CDR2 are SEHNR and FQNEAQ (reference sequence). The CDR3 is 12 amino acids. V was cut by 3 bases and J by 6 bases, with 5 bases left in between. CDR3 sequence (DNA): TGTGCCAGCAGCTTCCAGGCCGGGGAGCTGTTTTTT. This encodes CASSFQAGELFF.

The rearrangement joins TRBV5-1 to TRBJ1-1; weak D call: TRBD1 (5 bases). Trimming shortened V by 5 bases and J by 1 base, and 18 bases separated the two germline ends. The CDR3 length is 16 residues. The germline gives CDR1 SGHRS, CDR2 YFSETQ. In DNA form, the CDR3 reads TGCGCCAGCAGAGACGCGCGGGGAGGGGCGAACACTGAAGCTTTCTTT. As protein: CASRDARGGANTEAFF.

CDR3 sequence: CASSPNRGYGYTF. As DNA, the CDR3 is TGTGCCAGCAGCCCTAACAGGGGCTATGGCTACACCTTC. The chain has TRBV12-3 or TRBV12-4 and TRBJ1-2, with TRBD1 identical over 7 bases. Trimming took 6 bases from V and 4 from J; bases not matched to a gene: 5. This CDR3 comprises 13 residues.

In the case of this clonotype: A junction end diverges from the germline sequence, so it may reflect a read error. V is TRBV20-1 and J is TRBJ1-6; 10 nucleotides line up with TRBD1. This CDR3 has 14 amino acids. Looked up from germline, CDR1 is DFQATT and CDR2 is SNEGSKA (reference sequence). CDR3 sequence: CSAGDRGQKSPLHF. CDR3 DNA sequence: TGCAGTGCTGGAGACAGGGGGCAGAAATCACCCCTCCACTTT.

This clonotype was detected only a few times. The genes are TRBV7-8 and TRBJ1-1; 9 positions match TRBD1. The CDR3 is 14 residues long. V was pared by 4 bases and J by 2 bases, with 2 bases of the junction left unmatched. Germline CDR1 SGHVS, CDR2 FQNEAQ. The DNA for the CDR3 is TGTGCCAGCAGCTGGGGACAGGGAAACACTGAAGCTTTCTTT. Translating gives CASSWGQGNTEAFF.

This clonotype occurred many times. The V and J genes are TRBV5-1 and TRBJ1-6; no clear D. CDR1 and CDR2 from the germline V gene are SGHRS and YFSETQ. V was cut by 6 bases and J by 6 bases, with 16 bases left in between. CDR3 length: 15 amino acids. DNA for the CDR3: TGCGCCAGCACCGGGAATTGGGAGCGTAATTCACCCCTCCACTTT. Encoded protein: CASTGNWERNSPLHF.

This clonotype came up many times. This chain connects TRBV7-2 to TRBJ2-1, with 10 bases matching TRBD1. CDR1 is SGHTA, CDR2 FQGNSA, per germline. The CDR3 is 16 residues long. Losses at the gene ends were 4 bases for V and 8 bases for J; bases not matched to a gene: 11. CDR3 in amino acids: CASSSMTGGAGYEQFF. The CDR3 nucleotides are TGTGCCAGCAGCTCCATGACAGGGGGCGCAGGGTATGAGCAGTTCTTC.

This clonotype showed up just a few times. The chain joins TRBV15 to TRBJ1-1; the D gene is possibly TRBD1 (6 bases). Germline V CDR1 and CDR2: LNHNV, YYDKDF (reference sequence). With 0 bases removed from V and 6 bases from J, the gap between germline ends came to 14 bases. This CDR3 is built from 15 residues. The CDR3 DNA reads TGTGCCACCAGCAGAGATCGGGGGCGTTCGGCTGAAGCTTTCTTT. This sequence encodes CATSRDRGRSAEAFF.

The V gene is TRBV18, the J gene TRBJ2-7; D remains ambiguous. The CDR3 length is 11 residues. CDR1 is KGHSH and CDR2 is LQKENI in the germline V gene. The CDR3 sequence: CGSSPRNEQYV. The CDR3 coding sequence is TGTGGCAGCTCACCACGGAACGAGCAGTACGTC.

The chain is built from TRBV29-1 and TRBJ1-1, with D hard to call. The CDR3 contains 10 residues. Trimming removed 4 bases from V and 7 bases from J, with 7 bases in between. Germline V gene lookup returns CDR1 SQVTM and CDR2 ANQGSEA. The CDR3 region is CSVAMGEAFF. The DNA of the CDR3 is TGCAGCGTTGCTATGGGTGAAGCTTTCTTT.

The chain uses TRBV10-3 and TRBJ2-1, with 7 bases fitting TRBD1. V trimming: 2 bases; J trimming: 0 bases; junction bases outside the gene matches: 4. This CDR3 is 16 amino acids long. Germline-derived CDR1 and CDR2 are ENHRY and SYGVKD. The CDR3 DNA reads as TGTGCCATCAGTGAGGGTGCAGGGGGCTCCTACAATGAGCAGTTCTTC. Protein product: CAISEGAGGSYNEQFF.

V usage is TRBV7-3 and J usage is TRBJ1-2; D ambiguous. The CDR3 runs 13 residues. The V end was cut by 5 bases, the J end by 4 bases, with 11 bases between. CDR1 and CDR2 from the germline V gene are SGHTA and FQGTGA. The DNA for the CDR3 is TGTGCCAGCAGCCCTGGGAACGGCTATGGCTACACCTTC. Translated, it gives CASSPGNGYGYTF.

The chain couples TRBV20-1 to TRBJ2-1, with 13 bases matching TRBD2. The V segment lost 5 bases and the J segment 4 bases; nucleotides outside the gene matches: 5. Germline V lookup: CDR1 DFQATT, CDR2 SNEGSKA (reference sequence). CDR3 length: 15 amino acids. CDR3 residues: CSAHPGLAGYNEQFF. CDR3 DNA: TGCAGTGCTCATCCGGGACTAGCGGGATACAATGAGCAGTTCTTC.